This TCR beta chain is drawn from a study of blood T cell repertoires in COVID-19. The overall study: T cells, B-cell-depleted T cells, or PBMCs supplied cDNA or gDNA.

The data were produced by immunoSEQ multiplex PCR, yet TCRdb's version contains in-frame clones alone and is incomplete. The sample consists of about 300,000 clones, roughly 89% of them appearing once. This sequence originates from a woman in her twenties or thirties with COVID-19, enrolled during active disease. Sequenced sample: peripheral blood.

The CDR3 protein is CASSDPTGTRYEQYF. The CDR3 nucleotides are TGTGCCAGCAGTGACCCGACAGGAACCCGGTACGAGCAGTACTTC. This chain uses TRBV2 with TRBJ2-7, with a tentative D call TRBD1 (6 bases). The germline V and J ends were trimmed by 3 bases and 4 bases, with 16 bases remaining between them. This CDR3 is built from 15 residues. CDR1 and CDR2 from the germline V gene are SNHLY and FYNNEI. Looking up the rest from reference TRBV2 and TRBJ2-7 gives the full variable domain: EPEVTQTPSHQVTQMGQEVILRCVPISNHLYFYWYRQILGQKVEFLVSFYNNEISEKSEIFDDQFSVERPDGSNFTLKIRSTKLEDSAMYFCASSDPTGTRYEQYFGPGTRLTVT.